This T cell receptor beta chain was recovered during a study of cytomegalovirus exposure and HLA in healthy donors. Whole-study context: There were 350 to 400 genotyped donors. Of these, 75% to 90% fell in the genetic ancestry cluster associated with self-reported Caucasian donors.

Overall study results and limits: Researchers reported in a later analysis that a missense DCLRE1C variant was tied to TCR beta V- and J-gene trimming. No immune exposure information besides CMV serostatus was available. Presence/absence analyses treated sequencing depth as roughly uniform across donors.

From germline, CDR1 is SGHTA and CDR2 FQGNSA. V lost 1 base and J 1 base, leaving 10 bases between the germline ends. This CDR3 region has 15 residues. On this clone: As yet, its antigen is unknown.

Researchers ran the PCR with 60 Vbeta and 13 Jbeta primers. Only in-frame clones appear in the TCRdb table, and some are missing; sequencing was by immunoSEQ multiplex PCR. The sample holds more than 95,000 clones; about 75% are singletons and the top ten take under 6.5%. Sequencing was carried out using PBMCs. The origin of this receptor is a man aged 60 to 75 in good health and CMV-seropositive. The J gene is TRBJ1-1, the V gene TRBV7-2; a weak D match, TRBD1 (6 bases). The CDR3 DNA is TGTGCCAGCAGCTTAGGTATGGGGGCGAACACTGAAGCTTTCTTT. It is translated as CASSLGMGANTEAFF.